Below, 16 T cell receptor beta chains from the same sample are listed, as sequenced in a study of technical replicates of blood from several donors. Assay used: immunoSEQ multiplex PCR; TCRdb lists only in-frame clones, some missing. The data show nearly 70,000 clones, 80% to 95% seen once. What was sequenced was PBMCs. These receptors all come from a human donor in good health. Some clones in this sample may be carry-over from other donors' samples.

The gene calls are TRBV7-9 and TRBJ2-7; possibly TRBD2 for D (7 bases). The CDR3 consists of 14 residues. CDR1 is SEHNR, CDR2 FQNEAQ, per germline (reference sequence). Trimming took off 5 bases at V and 2 bases at J, with 13 bases between the two ends. For the CDR3, the DNA is TGTGCCAGCAGCCCCGCCGGGGGGCCCTACGAGCAGTACTTC. Encoded protein: CASSPAGGPYEQYF.

The CDR3 sequence is CASSPGQGGETQYF. CDR3 DNA sequence: TGCGCCAGCAGCCCGGGACAGGGGGGGGAGACCCAGTACTTC. The genes are TRBV5-1 and TRBJ2-5; 11 nucleotides align to TRBD1. Germline trimming cut 4 bases from V and 5 bases from J; bases unmatched to any gene: 4. This CDR3 is built from 14 residues. Germline CDR1 reads SGHRS; CDR2 reads YFSETQ. Full variable domain (remainder filled in from reference TRBV5-1 and TRBJ2-5): KAGVTQTPRYLIKTRGQQVTLSCSPISGHRSVSWYQQTPGQGLQFLFEYFSETQRNKGNFPGRFSGRQFSNSRSEMNVSTLELGDSALYLCASSPGQGGETQYFGPGTRLLVL.

In its sample, this clone was seen a few times. V and J are TRBV2 and TRBJ2-2; TRBD1 is a possible D gene (5 bases). V was pared by 4 bases and J by 0 bases, with 6 bases between. The CDR3 consists of 14 residues. The germline V gene encodes CDR1 SNHLY and CDR2 FYNNEI. CDR3 region: CASSARANTGELFF. CDR3 nucleotide sequence: TGTGCCAGCAGTGCCAGGGCGAACACCGGGGAGCTGTTTTTT.

This clone has a single count. The genes are TRBV23-1 and TRBJ1-1, with D perhaps TRBD1 (6 bases). TRBV23-1 is labeled an ORF, and its function is uncertain. The V end lost 4 bases, the J end lost 2 bases, and 32 bases lay between the germline ends. The CDR3 length is 21 residues. CDR3 bases: TGCGCCAGCAGTCGTTTTGGACAGCCCAATCCACGAACGGGCCTTAACACTGAAGCTTTCTTT. Amino acids: CASSRFGQPNPRTGLNTEAFF.

J is TRBJ2-7 and V is TRBV30; D may be TRBD2 (5 bases). The germline CDR1 and CDR2 sequences are GTSNPN and SVGIG (reference sequence). Trimming removed 4 bases at V and 7 bases at J, with 20 bases between. The CDR3 consists of 14 residues. CDR3 nucleotide sequence: TGTGCCTGGAAACGTCTTTTGAGTTCGGGGGAGCAGTACTTC. Translation gives CAWKRLLSSGEQYF.

This clone was seen a few times. The chain employs TRBV5-5 and TRBJ2-7; D not certain. This CDR3 comprises 14 residues. Trimming left V 0 bases short and J 2 bases short, with 9 bases between. Germline CDR1 is SGHKS and CDR2 is YYEKEE (reference sequence). CDR3 in amino acids: CASSLAGVAYEQYF. DNA of the CDR3: TGTGCCAGCAGCTTGGCGGGTGTCGCCTACGAGCAGTACTTC.

This rearrangement joins TRBV10-3 to TRBJ2-3; a weak D match, TRBD2 (6 bases). CDR3 length: 15 amino acids. Germline CDR1 reads ENHRY; CDR2 reads SYGVKD. V lost 5 bases to trimming and J lost 5 bases, with 17 bases between them. The CDR3 loop is CAISLSGGDRDTQYF. The DNA for the CDR3 is TGTGCCATCAGTCTTTCCGGGGGTGACAGAGATACGCAGTATTTT.

In this sample, this clone turned up a few times. The J gene is TRBJ2-2, the V gene TRBV6-4, with D uncertain. CDR3 length equals 13 residues. V was trimmed by 3 bases and J by 4 bases, leaving 6 bases between them. Germline-derived CDR1 and CDR2 are MRHNA and SNTAGT. The CDR3 protein is CASSESGTGELFF. The CDR3 DNA reads TGTGCCAGCAGTGAATCAGGCACCGGGGAGCTGTTTTTT.

The V call is TRBV30, the J call TRBJ2-3, with 11 bases matching TRBD2. J lost 9 bases, V lost 5 bases, and 10 bases had no gene match. This CDR3 comprises 14 residues. Germline CDR1 is GTSNPN and CDR2 is SVGIG (reference sequence). The CDR3: CAWAFTSGRPTQYF. DNA for the CDR3: TGTGCCTGGGCCTTCACTAGCGGGAGACCGACGCAGTATTTT.

The rearrangement uses TRBV5-6 and TRBJ2-7; weak D call: TRBD1 (6 bases). CDR3 length: 13 residues. Trimming shortened V by 4 bases and J by 1 base, and 9 bases separated the two germline ends. Germline V gene sequence: CDR1 SGHDT, CDR2 YYEEEE. This CDR3 reads CASSMDRSYEQYF. Written as DNA, the CDR3 is TGTGCCAGCAGCATGGACAGATCCTACGAGCAGTACTTC.

The chain links TRBV20-1 to TRBJ2-1; no reliable D call. Per germline, CDR1 DFQATT and CDR2 SNEGSKA (reference sequence). Trimming took 6 bases from V and 6 from J, leaving 9 bases between them. The CDR3 is made up of 11 amino acids. In DNA, the CDR3 is TGCAGTGCCGTAATTTCCAATGAGCAGTTCTTC. Translation: CSAVISNEQFF.

V is TRBV6-1 and J is TRBJ2-5, with 10 bases aligning to TRBD2. Germline assignment: CDR1 MNHNS and CDR2 SASEGT. Trimming cost V 2 bases and J 5 bases; bases outside gene matches: 14. This CDR3 region has 18 residues. The CDR3 is CASSETYSGGALGETQYF. In nucleotides, the CDR3 is TGTGCCAGCAGTGAAACCTACAGCGGGGGGGCATTAGGGGAGACCCAGTACTTC.

V and J are TRBV5-1 and TRBJ1-3; 8 positions match TRBD1. This CDR3 has 16 amino acids. Germline trimming cut 5 bases from V and 8 bases from J; bases unmatched to any gene: 15. CDR1 and CDR2 (germline): SGHRS, YFSETQ. The CDR3 sequence: CASSRGQGFGGDTIYF. In nucleotides, the CDR3 is TGCGCCAGCAGTAGAGGACAGGGCTTCGGTGGGGACACCATATATTTT. Full variable domain (missing parts from reference TRBV5-1 and TRBJ1-3): KAGVTQTPRYLIKTRGQQVTLSCSPISGHRSVSWYQQTPGQGLQFLFEYFSETQRNKGNFPGRFSGRQFSNSRSEMNVSTLELGDSALYLCASSRGQGFGGDTIYFGEGSWLTVV.

This rearrangement joins TRBV2 to TRBJ2-3; the D gene is possibly TRBD2 (5 bases). The CDR3 is made up of 15 amino acids. Trimming left V 2 bases short and J 2 bases short, with 11 bases between. Germline V gene lookup returns CDR1 SNHLY and CDR2 FYNNEI. CDR3 sequence (DNA): TGTGCCAGCAGTGAAATGGGAGTCTCCACAGATACGCAGTATTTT. It yields the protein CASSEMGVSTDTQYF.

This sequence joins TRBV10-3 and TRBJ1-5; tentative D call: TRBD1 (5 bases). The ends were cut back, 3 bases at V and 6 bases at J, with 12 bases in the middle. The germline V gene encodes CDR1 ENHRY and CDR2 SYGVKD. This CDR3 has 14 amino acids. The CDR3 spells CAISEEGVFQPQHF. Here the CDR3 DNA reads TGTGCCATCAGTGAAGAAGGGGTGTTTCAGCCCCAGCATTTT.

CDR3 sequence (DNA): TGTGCCAGCAGTAACAGGGGTTTGAGCCAGCAACTGTTTTTT. Translated, it gives CASSNRGLSQQLFF. The rearrangement links TRBV6-6 to TRBJ1-4; 7 bases align to TRBD1. CDR1 MNHNY and CDR2 SVGAGI come from the germline V gene (reference sequence). The CDR3 totals 14 residues. Losses at the gene ends were 5 bases for V and 12 bases for J; bases not matched to a gene: 12.